This T cell receptor (beta chain) was recovered during a study of blood T cell repertoires in COVID-19. About the research overall: Nucleic acid was either cDNA or gDNA, and it came from T cells, B-cell-depleted T cells, or PBMCs.

In the study's own analysis: Researchers report that nucleated cell counts were estimated from reference gene primer amplification. Sequenced by immunoSEQ multiplex PCR; TCRdb stores in-frame clones only, minus some. The D gene and trimming were derived from the DNA, and the V and J assignments and clone size from that table. The table lists over 60,000 clones, about four fifths of them singletons. CDR1 is ENHRY, CDR2 SYGVKD, per germline. Between the trimmed V and J ends, which lost 3 bases and 0 bases, there was a span of 12 bases. There are 15 residues in the CDR3. The sequence derives from a human donor in a cohort sampled during active COVID-19. The sequenced sample was peripheral blood. The chain combines TRBV10-3 with TRBJ2-7; maybe TRBD1 (6 bases). CDR3: CAISEAVTGSYEQYF. The CDR3 nucleotides are TGTGCCATCAGTGAAGCAGTGACAGGCTCCTACGAGCAGTACTTC.